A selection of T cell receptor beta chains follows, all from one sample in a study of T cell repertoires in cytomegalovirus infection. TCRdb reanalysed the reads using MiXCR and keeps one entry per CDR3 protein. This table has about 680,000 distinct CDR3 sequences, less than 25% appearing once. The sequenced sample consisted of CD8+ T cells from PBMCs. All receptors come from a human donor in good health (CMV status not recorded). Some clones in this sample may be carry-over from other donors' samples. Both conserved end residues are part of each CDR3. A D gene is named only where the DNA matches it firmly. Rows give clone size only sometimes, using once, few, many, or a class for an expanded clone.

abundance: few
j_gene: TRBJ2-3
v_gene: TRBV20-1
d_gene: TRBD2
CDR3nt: TGCAGTGCTAGGGCTAGCGGGTCCCAGCTCCCCCGGGCAGATACGCAGTATTTT
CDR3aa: CSARASGSQLPRADTQYF

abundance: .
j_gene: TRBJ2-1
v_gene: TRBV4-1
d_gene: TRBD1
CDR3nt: TGCGCCAGCAGACCGGACAGGGGGTGGGGTGAGAATGAGCAGTTCTTC
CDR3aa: CASRPDRGWGENEQFF

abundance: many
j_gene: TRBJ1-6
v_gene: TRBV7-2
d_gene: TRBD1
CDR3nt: TGTGCCAGCAGCCAACCGGGGACAGGCCCCCCACCCCTCCACTTT
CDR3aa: CASSQPGTGPPPLHF

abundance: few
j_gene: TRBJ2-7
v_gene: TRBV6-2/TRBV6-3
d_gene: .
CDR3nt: TGTGCCAGCAGTTACTCGCAGGGGCCGCACTCCTACGAGCAGTACTTC
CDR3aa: CASSYSQGPHSYEQYF

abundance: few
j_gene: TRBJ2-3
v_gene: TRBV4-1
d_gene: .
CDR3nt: TGCGCCAGCAGCCCGACAGGAATGGCAGATACGCAGTATTTT
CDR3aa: CASSPTGMADTQYF

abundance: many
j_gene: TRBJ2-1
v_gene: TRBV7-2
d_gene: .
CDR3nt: TGTGCCAGCAGCTTAAGTGGGACTTTTATTCAAAGCTCCTACAATGAGCAGTTCTTC
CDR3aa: CASSLSGTFIQSSYNEQFF

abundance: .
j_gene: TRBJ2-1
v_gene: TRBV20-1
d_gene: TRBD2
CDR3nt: TGCAGTGCTTCCGGGACTAGCGGTCACCACTCCTACAATGAGCAGTTCTTC
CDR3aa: CSASGTSGHHSYNEQFF

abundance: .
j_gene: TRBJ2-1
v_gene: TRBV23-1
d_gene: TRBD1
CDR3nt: TGCGCCAGCAGTCGTCCCGGGACAGGGTACAATGAGCAGTTCTTC
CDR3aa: CASSRPGTGYNEQFF

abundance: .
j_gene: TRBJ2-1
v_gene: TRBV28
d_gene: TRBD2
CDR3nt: TGTGCCAGCAGTCCCCTAGCGGGGGGGCCCGATGAGCAGTTCTTC
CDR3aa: CASSPLAGGPDEQFF

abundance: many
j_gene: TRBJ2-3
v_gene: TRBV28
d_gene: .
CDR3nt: TGTGCCAGCAGCCCTGTGTCACCAGATACGCAGTATTTT
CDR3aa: CASSPVSPDTQYF

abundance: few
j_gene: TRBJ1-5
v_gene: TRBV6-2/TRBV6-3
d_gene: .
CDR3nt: TGTGCCAGCAGCCCCGACGGATACAATCAGCCCCAGCATTTT
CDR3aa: CASSPDGYNQPQHF

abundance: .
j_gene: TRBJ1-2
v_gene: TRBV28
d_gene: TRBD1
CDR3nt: TGTGCCAGCAGTCCTTCGGGGGGACAGGGGCCGTTGGGCTATGGCTACACCTTC
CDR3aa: CASSPSGGQGPLGYGYTF

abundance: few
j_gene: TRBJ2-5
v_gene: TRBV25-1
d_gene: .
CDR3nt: TGTGCCAGCAGTACCCGGGACACACTGGGAGAGACCCAGTACTTC
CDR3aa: CASSTRDTLGETQYF

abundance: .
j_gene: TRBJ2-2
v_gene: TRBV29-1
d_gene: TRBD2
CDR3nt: TGCAGCGTTGAAGTGCTAGCGGAGAACACCGGGGAGCTGTTTTTT
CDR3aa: CSVEVLAENTGELFF

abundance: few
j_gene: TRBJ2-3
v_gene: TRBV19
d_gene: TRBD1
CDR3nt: TGTGCCAGTATTCCCCGGACAGGGGCCTCCCGGGATACGCAGTATTTT
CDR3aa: CASIPRTGASRDTQYF

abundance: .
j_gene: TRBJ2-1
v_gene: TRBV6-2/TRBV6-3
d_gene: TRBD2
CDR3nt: TGTGCCAGCAGTTACTCGATTATCCTAGCGGGGCCTAATGAGCAGTTCTTC
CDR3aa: CASSYSIILAGPNEQFF

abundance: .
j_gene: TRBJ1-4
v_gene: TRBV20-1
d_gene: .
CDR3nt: TGCAGTGCCCTCGGGGGTGCCGTGACTACTAATGAAAAACTGTTTTTT
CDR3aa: CSALGGAVTTNEKLFF

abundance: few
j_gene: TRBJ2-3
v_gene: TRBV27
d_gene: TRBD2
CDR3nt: TGTGCCAGCAGTTGGACTAGCGGATACACAGATACGCAGTATTTT
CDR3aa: CASSWTSGYTDTQYF

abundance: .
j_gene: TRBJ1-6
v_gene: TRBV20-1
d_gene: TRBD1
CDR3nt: TGCGCAAAGGGACAGGGTGGTTCACCCCTCCACTTT
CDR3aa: CAKGQGGSPLHF

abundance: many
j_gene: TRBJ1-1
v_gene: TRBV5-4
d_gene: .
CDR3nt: TGTGCCAGCACCACCCGGACTGAAGCTTTCTTT
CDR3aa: CASTTRTEAFF

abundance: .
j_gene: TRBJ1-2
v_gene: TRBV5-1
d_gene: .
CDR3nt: TGCGCCAGCAGCTCAGGGGTTATCTATGGCTACACCTTC
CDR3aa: CASSSGVIYGYTF

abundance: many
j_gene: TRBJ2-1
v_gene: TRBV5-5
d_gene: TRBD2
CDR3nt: TGTGCCAGCAGCCCTAGCGGCTATGAGCAGTTCTTC
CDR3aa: CASSPSGYEQFF

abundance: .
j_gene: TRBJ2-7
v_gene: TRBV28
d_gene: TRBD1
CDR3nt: TGTGCCAGCGGATTCTGGACAGGGGGTTACGAGCAGTACTTC
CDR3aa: CASGFWTGGYEQYF

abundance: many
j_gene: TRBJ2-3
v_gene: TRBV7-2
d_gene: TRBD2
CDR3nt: TGTGCCAGCAGCCTTAGCGGGGGGGCCTTAGATACGCAGTATTTT
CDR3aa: CASSLSGGALDTQYF

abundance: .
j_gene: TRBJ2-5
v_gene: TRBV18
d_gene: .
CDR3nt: TGTGCCAGCTCACCTTTTGACGACAAGTTGTACCAAGAGACCCAGTACTTC
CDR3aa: CASSPFDDKLYQETQYF

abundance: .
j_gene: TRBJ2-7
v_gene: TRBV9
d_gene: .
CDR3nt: TGTGCCAGCAGCGTAGGGTCAGGGGTTAACTACGAGCAGTACTTC
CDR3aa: CASSVGSGVNYEQYF

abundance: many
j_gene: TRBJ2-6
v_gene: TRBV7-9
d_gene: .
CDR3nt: TGTGCCAGCAGCCCTCCCCGGGCCAACGTCCTGACTTTC
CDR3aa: CASSPPRANVLTF

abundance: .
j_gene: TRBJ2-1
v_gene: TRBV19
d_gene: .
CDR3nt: TGTGTCAGTAGTACCTCGAGTTCCTTATACGACAAGTATTACAATGAGCAGTTCTTC
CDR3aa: CVSSTSSSLYDKYYNEQFF

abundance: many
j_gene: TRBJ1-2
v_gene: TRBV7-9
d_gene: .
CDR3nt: TGTGCCAGCAGCTTAGGCCAGGGAATGATCGGCTACACCTTC
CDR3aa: CASSLGQGMIGYTF

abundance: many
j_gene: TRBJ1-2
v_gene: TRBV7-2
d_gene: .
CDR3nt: TGTGCCAGCAGCTCCCCAGCTCGAGACAGGCGAAACTATGGCTACACCTTC
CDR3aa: CASSSPARDRRNYGYTF

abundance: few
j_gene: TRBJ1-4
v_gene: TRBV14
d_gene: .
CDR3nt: TGTGCCAGCAGCCAATCATATGGGGGATCTAATGAAAAACTGTTTTTT
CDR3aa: CASSQSYGGSNEKLFF

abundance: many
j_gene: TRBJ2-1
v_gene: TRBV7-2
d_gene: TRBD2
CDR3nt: TGTGCCAGCAGCTTAGAGGGGCGGCGGGGGGCCTACAATGAGCAGTTCTTC
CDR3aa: CASSLEGRRGAYNEQFF

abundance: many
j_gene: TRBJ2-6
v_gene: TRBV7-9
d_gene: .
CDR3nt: TGTGCCAGCAGCTTACCGCCGGCTAGCTCTGGGGCCAACGTCCTGACTTTC
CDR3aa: CASSLPPASSGANVLTF

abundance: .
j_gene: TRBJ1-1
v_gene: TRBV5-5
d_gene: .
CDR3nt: TGTGCCAGCAGCTGGGTCTTTAATGACGTAGGAGAGATGAGGGGGTTGACCTACACTGAAGCTTTCTTT
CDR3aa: CASSWVFNDVGEMRGLTYTEAFF

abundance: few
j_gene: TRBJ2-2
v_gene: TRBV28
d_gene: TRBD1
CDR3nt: TGTGCCAGCAGTTTATGGGGACAGGGGTTCGGGGAGCTGTTTTTT
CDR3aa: CASSLWGQGFGELFF

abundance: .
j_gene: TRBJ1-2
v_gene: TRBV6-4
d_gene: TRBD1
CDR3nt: TGTGCCAGCAGTGACACTTACCCGACAGGGGGCTTATATGGCTACACCTTC
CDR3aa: CASSDTYPTGGLYGYTF

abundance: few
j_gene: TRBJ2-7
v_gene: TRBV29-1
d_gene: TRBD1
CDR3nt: TGCAGCGTTGATTCGGACAGGGGTTACGAGCAGTACTTC
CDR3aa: CSVDSDRGYEQYF

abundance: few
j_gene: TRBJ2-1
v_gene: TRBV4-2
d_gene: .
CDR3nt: TGTGCCAGCAGCCAAGACCTATACTACAATGAGCAGTTCTTC
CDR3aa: CASSQDLYYNEQFF

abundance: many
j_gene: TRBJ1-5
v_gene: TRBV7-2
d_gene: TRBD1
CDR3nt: TGTGCCAGCAGCTGGGGACAGGCGTTAGATTATCCCCAGCATTTT
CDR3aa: CASSWGQALDYPQHF

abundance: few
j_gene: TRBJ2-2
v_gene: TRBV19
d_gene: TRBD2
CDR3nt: TGTGCCAGTAGTATTGAACTAGCGGGGAACACCGGGGAGCTGTTTTTT
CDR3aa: CASSIELAGNTGELFF

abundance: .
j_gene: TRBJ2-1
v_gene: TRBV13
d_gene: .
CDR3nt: TGTGCCAGCAGCCCCGAGGGACATCCCAATGAGCAGTTCTTC
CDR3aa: CASSPEGHPNEQFF

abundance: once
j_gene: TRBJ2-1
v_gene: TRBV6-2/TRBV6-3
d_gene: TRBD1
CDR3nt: TGTGCCAGCAGTCCCTTACAGGGGCCGAATGAGCAGTTCTTC
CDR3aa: CASSPLQGPNEQFF

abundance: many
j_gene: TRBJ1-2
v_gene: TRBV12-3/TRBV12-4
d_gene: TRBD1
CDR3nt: TGTGCCAGCAGTTTAGGAAAGACAGGGATCTATGGCTACACCTTC
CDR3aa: CASSLGKTGIYGYTF

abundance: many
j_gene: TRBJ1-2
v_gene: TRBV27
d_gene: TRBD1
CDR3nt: TGTGCCAGCAGCCCCGGACAGGGAGTCTATGGCTACACCTTC
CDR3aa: CASSPGQGVYGYTF

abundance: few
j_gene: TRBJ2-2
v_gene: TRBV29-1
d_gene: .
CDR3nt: TGCAGCGTTGAAGGCACCCTGAGGACCGGGGAGCTGTTTTTT
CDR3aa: CSVEGTLRTGELFF

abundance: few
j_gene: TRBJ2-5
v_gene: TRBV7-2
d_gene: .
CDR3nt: TGTGCCAGCAGCTTTTTGCAGGCGGAGGAGACCCAGTACTTC
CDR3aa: CASSFLQAEETQYF

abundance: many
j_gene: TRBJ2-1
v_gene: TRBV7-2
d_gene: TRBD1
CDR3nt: TGTGCCAGCAGCTTAGGAATACAGGGGTATGAGCAGTTCTTC
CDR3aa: CASSLGIQGYEQFF

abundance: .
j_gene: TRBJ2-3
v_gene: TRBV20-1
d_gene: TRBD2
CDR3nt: TGCAGTGCGGCTCCCGGACTAGCGGGGGGGATCACAGATACGCAGTATTTT
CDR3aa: CSAAPGLAGGITDTQYF

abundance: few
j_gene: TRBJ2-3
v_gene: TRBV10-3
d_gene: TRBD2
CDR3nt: TGTGCCATCAAGATACTAGCGGGGGGACCCTCCACCACAGATACGCAGTATTTT
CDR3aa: CAIKILAGGPSTTDTQYF